This T cell receptor beta chain was observed in a study of cytomegalovirus exposure and HLA in healthy donors. V lost 1 base and J lost 5, with 18 bases in between. Germline assignment: CDR1 LNHNV and CDR2 YYDKDF (reference sequence). The length of the CDR3 is 16 residues. 13 Jbeta primers and 60 Vbeta primers were used for the PCR. Sequenced by immunoSEQ multiplex PCR; TCRdb stores in-frame clones only, minus some. The data contain tens of thousands of clones, about four fifths of them singletons. This sequence originates from a man aged 25 to 40 in good health and CMV-seropositive. Sequenced input: PBMCs. V usage is TRBV15 and J usage is TRBJ2-7; possible D gene TRBD1, 5 bases. This CDR3 is CATSRVQGVLVNEQYF. For the CDR3, the DNA is TGTGCCACCAGCAGAGTGCAGGGCGTCTTAGTCAACGAGCAGTACTTC.